Below, 11 T cell receptor beta chains from the same sample are listed, as sequenced in a study of blood T cell repertoires in COVID-19. The assay was immunoSEQ multiplex PCR, and TCRdb's table has in-frame clones only and misses some. The repertoire holds hundreds of thousands of clones, with roughly 88% as singletons. The sequencing sample was made of peripheral blood. The receptors originated from a woman in her thirties or forties who had recovered from COVID-19.

This rearrangement joins TRBV13 to TRBJ2-5; maybe TRBD2 (6 bases). Trimming took off 5 bases at V and 5 bases at J, with 15 bases between the two ends. The CDR3 contains 14 residues. Per germline, CDR1 PRHDT and CDR2 FYEKMQ (reference sequence). The CDR3 coding sequence is TGTGCCAGCAGCCCTAGAGGAGGGAGGGAGACCCAGTACTTC. Protein: CASSPRGGRETQYF.

The V call is TRBV29-1, the J call TRBJ2-7; D gene unclear. This CDR3 comprises 13 residues. CDR1 is SQVTM, CDR2 ANQGSEA, per germline. Trimming stripped 7 bases from V and 6 bases from J, with 19 bases between. Here the CDR3 reads CSAGSGEHGEQYF. CDR3 coding DNA: TGCAGCGCCGGTTCCGGAGAGCATGGCGAGCAGTACTTC.

The V and J genes are TRBV6-5 and TRBJ2-7, with D possibly matching TRBD2 (6 bases). The V end was cut by 1 base, the J end by 6 bases, with 10 bases between. Germline V gene lookup returns CDR1 MNHEY and CDR2 SVGAGI. This CDR3 comprises 13 residues. The CDR3 sequence is CASSYLEGGEQYF. CDR3 DNA sequence: TGTGCCAGCAGTTACTTGGAGGGCGGCGAGCAGTACTTC.

The genes are TRBV28 and TRBJ1-5; 10 nucleotides align to TRBD1. Germline V gene data show CDR1 as MDHEN and CDR2 as SYDVKM. CDR3 size: 15 residues. The V segment lost 5 bases and the J segment 7 bases; nucleotides outside the gene matches: 8. The CDR3: CASSPWGQGRQPQHF. CDR3 nucleotides: TGTGCCAGCAGTCCCTGGGGACAGGGGAGGCAGCCCCAGCATTTT.

In the case of this clone: Other DNA variants within this sample encode the same CDR3. The chain employs TRBV12-3 or TRBV12-4 and TRBJ1-2; no definite D call. The CDR3 has 13 amino acids. Trimming cost V 2 bases and J 1 base, with 5 bases left between them. This chain's CDR3 is CASSLRGNYGYTF. The CDR3 DNA reads as TGTGCCAGCAGTTTACGGGGTAACTATGGCTACACCTTC.

This CDR3 is CASIRSHNQPQHF. The CDR3 region has the DNA TGTGCCAGCATTCGGAGTCACAATCAGCCCCAGCATTTT. The chain couples TRBV2 to TRBJ1-5; D ambiguous. The CDR3 sequence is 13 residues long. Trimming pared 7 bases from V and 3 bases from J, leaving 10 bases between. Looked up from germline, CDR1 is SNHLY and CDR2 is FYNNEI.

This chain uses TRBV28 with TRBJ1-2; 8 bases match TRBD1. With 5 bases clipped from V and 2 bases from J, the junction kept 4 bases outside the gene matches. Germline V gives CDR1 MDHEN, CDR2 SYDVKM. CDR3 length: 14 amino acids. CDR3 residues: CASSGQGRNYGYTF. The CDR3 DNA reads as TGTGCCAGCAGTGGACAGGGAAGGAACTATGGCTACACCTTC.

The genes are TRBV28 and TRBJ1-5, with 7 bases identical to TRBD1. V lost 5 bases, J lost 9 bases, and 19 bases stayed unmatched. Looked up from germline, CDR1 is MDHEN and CDR2 is SYDVKM. The CDR3 contains 17 residues. This CDR3 is CASSETPGQQRDRPQHF. The CDR3, as DNA: TGTGCCAGCAGTGAAACCCCGGGACAGCAGAGGGATCGGCCCCAGCATTTT.

This chain uses TRBV19 with TRBJ2-3; tentatively, D is TRBD2 (6 bases). Germline V CDR1 and CDR2: LNHDA, SQIVND (reference sequence). The CDR3 totals 15 residues. The V end was cut by 1 base, the J end by 3 bases, with 11 bases between. CDR3 residues: CASSIVSGRTDTQYF. Here the CDR3 DNA reads TGTGCCAGTAGTATAGTCTCAGGGAGGACAGATACGCAGTATTTT.

This chain connects TRBV7-2 to TRBJ2-5, with a possible D match to TRBD1 (5 bases). Germline V CDR1 and CDR2: SGHTA, FQGNSA. This CDR3 contains 14 residues. The V end lost 1 base, the J end lost 9 bases, and 15 bases lay between the germline ends. CDR3 in DNA: TGTGCCAGCAGCTTAGGCAGGAACCAAGGGGCCCAGTACTTC. This gives the protein CASSLGRNQGAQYF.

The V and J genes are TRBV11-2 and TRBJ1-6, with 7 positions matching TRBD1. This CDR3 spans 17 amino acids. Germline trimming cut 4 bases from V and 0 bases from J; bases unmatched to any gene: 6. CDR1 and CDR2 from the germline V gene are SGHAT and FQNNGV. The CDR3 nucleotides are TGTGCCAGCAGCTCGGACAGGACGAGCTCCTATAATTCACCCCTCCACTTT. Translation gives CASSSDRTSSYNSPLHF. Full variable domain (remainder filled in from reference TRBV11-2 and TRBJ1-6): EAGVAQSPRYKIIEKRQSVAFWCNPISGHATLYWYQQILGQGPKLLIQFQNNGVVDDSQLPKDRFSAERLKGVDSTLKIQPAKLEDSAVYLCASSSDRTSSYNSPLHFGNGTRLTVT.